This T cell receptor (beta chain) was recovered during a study of tumor and adjacent non-tumor tissue in lung cancer. Study results and limitations: Tumor repertoires had a smaller top 100 clone share than normal lung. Higher tumor TCR diversity was associated with shorter survival. Compared with tumor, normal lung showed significantly lower TCR diversity.

The template was RNA from unsorted bulk tissue. This non-tumor lung sample came from over 3 cm beyond the tumor edge. Between August and November 2014, newly diagnosed, chemotherapy-naive lung cancer patients underwent thoracic surgery in China. A note on this clonotype: Antigen unknown.

Germline CDR1 reads SQVTM; CDR2 reads ANQGSEA. This CDR3 has 10 amino acids. Three rounds of nested PCR, following a modified ARM-PCR protocol, produced the TCRbeta library. TCRdb used MiXCR to reprocess the multiplex PCR reads, holding one entry per CDR3 protein. The profile covers over 40,000 distinct CDR3 sequences, with roughly 69% appearing a single time and 20% to 25% taken by the ten largest. Sequenced: distant non-tumor lung tissue. This sequence was found in a woman in her sixties with non-small cell lung cancer. This chain connects TRBV29-1 to TRBJ2-1; no definite D call. CDR3 protein: CSARTDEQFF. The DNA of the CDR3 is TGCAGTGCCAGAACTGATGAGCAGTTCTTC.